The TCR beta chain under discussion was sequenced for a study of Ad26.COV2.S vaccination and SARS-CoV-2 variants. Study-level background: Once or twice, 56 days apart, Ad26.COV2.S was delivered intramuscularly.

Turning to this clone: The target antigen is unknown.

The repertoire was sequenced with immunoSEQ multiplex PCR; TCRdb's copy has only in-frame clones and lacks some. The repertoire has 380,000 or so clones, around nine tenths of them found once; the top ten carry around 10%. Overall study findings and caveats: TCR breadth and depth estimates may have understated total T cell responses. Vaccinated and placebo-treated recipients had similar non-spike TCR breadth. Substantial breadth was reported for post-vaccination spike-specific CD8+ and CD4+ T cells.

V was clipped by 1 base and J by 0 bases, with 13 bases between them. The CDR3 sequence is 18 residues long. In germline, CDR1 is SGHDN, CDR2 FVKESK. Sample treatment: approximately 18 received Ad26.COV2.S at low or high dose, single or two shots; several received placebo; per-sample allocation not given. Day 63 after the first injection of vaccine or placebo was the sampling time. V gene TRBV14 combines with J gene TRBJ2-6; D is possibly TRBD1 or TRBD2 (6 bases each). The sequence derives from a person between 18 and 65 years old who received the Ad26.COV2.S COVID-19 vaccine or a placebo. The sample consisted of peripheral blood, taken in a trial of Ad26.COV2.S vaccine versus placebo. The CDR3 DNA reads as TGTGCCAGCAGCCAAGGGAGGGGGGCCTTCTCTGGGGCCAACGTCCTGACTTTC. Translating gives CASSQGRGAFSGANVLTF.